This TCR beta chain was sequenced for a study of T-cell reconstitution after alpha-beta-depleted transplantation in children. Researchers prepared the TCRbeta library using unique molecular identifiers, the study reports. TCRdb reprocessed the PCR reads with MiXCR, giving one entry per CDR3 protein. The sample shows roughly 180,000 distinct CDR3 sequences, 13% to 15% of them seen only once. Trimming pared 1 base from V and 0 bases from J, leaving 10 bases between. CDR1 and CDR2 (germline): SGHVS, FNYEAQ. The CDR3 is 16 residues long. This TCR derives from a human donor who donated a stem cell graft to a child with acute lymphoblastic leukemia. This chain joins TRBV7-6 and TRBJ1-3; no clear D gene. This specimen consisted of PBMCs from the stem cell graft donor, obtained from the stem cell graft. The CDR3: CASSLEVGSSGNTIYF. The CDR3 DNA follows: TGTGCCAGCAGCTTAGAAGTGGGGAGCTCTGGAAACACCATATATTTT.